What follows are 14 T cell receptor beta chains derived from one specimen sequenced in a study of T cell repertoires in cytomegalovirus infection (dated by TCRdb to the late 2010s). Taken with the paper, the label for treatment or condition translates to: in vitro stimulation with specific CMV peptide epitopes to enrich CMV-specific T cells. These TCRs are of unknown antigen specificity. TCRdb shows the sequencer as Illumina HiSeq 1500. TCRdb passed the public sequencing reads through fastp at Q25 and MiXCR, retaining productive beta sequences. Rows are unified per CDR3 protein, each entry keeping the most common DNA and genes. The table for this sample lists hundreds of thousands of distinct CDR3 sequences; 25% to 30% of them were counted only once. Of the sample, 20% falls within the top ten clones. The material was cultured PBMCs, obtained from culture after CMV antigen stimulation. The receptors come from a human donor in good health (CMV status not recorded). Some clones in this sample may be carry-over from other donors' samples.

V and J are TRBV5-5 and TRBJ2-4; D is ambiguous. Deletions cut 4 bases from V and 0 bases from J, with 14 bases between. The CDR3 covers 16 residues. Germline V gene data show CDR1 as SGHKS and CDR2 as YYEKEE (reference sequence). CDR3 bases: TGTGCCAGCAGCACGGGCTGGGTTCTAGCCAAAAACATTCAGTACTTC. Amino acids: CASSTGWVLAKNIQYF.

The chain combines TRBV19 with TRBJ1-1; D is possibly TRBD1 (5 bases). The CDR3 runs to 13 residues. The germline V gene encodes CDR1 LNHDA and CDR2 SQIVND (reference sequence). With 6 bases removed from V and 0 bases from J, the gap between germline ends came to 8 bases. CDR3 amino acids: CASRLQVNTEAFF. The CDR3 DNA reads TGTGCCAGTAGGTTACAGGTGAACACTGAAGCTTTCTTT.

This clonotype has a handful of counts. The genes are TRBV5-1 and TRBJ2-1; 8 bases are shared with TRBD2. CDR3 length equals 16 residues. Trimming took 2 bases from V and 8 from J; bases not matched to a gene: 12. In germline, CDR1 is SGHRS, CDR2 YFSETQ. The CDR3 here is CASSLGSGSLRDEQFF. In DNA, the CDR3 is TGCGCCAGCAGCTTAGGAAGCGGGAGTCTTCGTGATGAGCAGTTCTTC.

The chain employs TRBV7-8 and TRBJ1-5; D call uncertain. CDR3 length: 15 residues. Germline loops: CDR1 SGHVS, CDR2 FQNEAQ. Trimming left V 0 bases short and J 6 bases short, with 12 bases between. The CDR3 protein is CASSLAEARGQPQHF. The CDR3 DNA reads TGTGCCAGCAGCTTAGCTGAAGCACGGGGTCAGCCCCAGCATTTT.

The chain recombines TRBV20-1 with TRBJ2-1, with TRBD2 matching over 12 bases. The junction had 5 bases not matched to a gene; V was cut back by 4 bases and J by 4 bases. CDR1 and CDR2 (germline): DFQATT, SNEGSKA (reference sequence). This CDR3 has 15 residues. The CDR3 region has the DNA TGCAGTGCTAAACCGACTAGCGGGGGATACAATGAGCAGTTCTTC. This translates into CSAKPTSGGYNEQFF.

The rearrangement joins TRBV7-6 to TRBJ2-3; D tentatively reads TRBD1 or TRBD2 (5 bases each). Germline CDR1 is SGHVS and CDR2 is FNYEAQ. V gave up 4 bases and J gave up 4 bases, with 12 bases separating them. The CDR3 covers 14 residues. CDR3 protein: CASSSGAAPDTQYF. In DNA, the CDR3 is TGTGCCAGCAGCTCCGGGGCAGCGCCAGATACGCAGTATTTT.

V and J are TRBV9 and TRBJ2-7; 11 nucleotides agree with TRBD2. The CDR3 has 17 residues. Germline V gene lookup returns CDR1 SGDLS and CDR2 YYNGEE. The ends lost 3 bases at V and 6 bases at J; junction bases unmatched: 14. CDR3 bases: TGTGCCAGCAGCGCGTCCGGGGCTAGCGGGAGGATAGGCGAGCAGTACTTC. Translation: CASSASGASGRIGEQYF.

This clonotype was seen only once. The chain couples TRBV20-1 to TRBJ1-4, with 8 bases aligning to TRBD1. The CDR3 loop spans 17 amino acids. The germline CDR1 and CDR2 sequences are DFQATT and SNEGSKA (reference sequence). Trimming removed 0 bases from V and 6 bases from J; junction bases left unmatched: 12. The CDR3 sequence is CSARDLGSGTGDEKLFF. The CDR3 DNA reads TGCAGTGCTAGAGATCTTGGGTCGGGGACAGGAGATGAAAAACTGTTTTTT.

The V call is TRBV5-1, the J call TRBJ1-2, with a possible D match to TRBD1 (5 bases). This CDR3 is built from 15 residues. Germline lookup yields CDR1 SGHRS and CDR2 YFSETQ. Trimming pared 0 bases from V and 3 bases from J, leaving 12 bases between. The CDR3 DNA follows: TGCGCCAGCAGCTTGGGTGACAGACACCACTATGGCTACACCTTC. It translates to CASSLGDRHHYGYTF.

This chain connects TRBV12-3 or TRBV12-4 to TRBJ1-5; 8 bases agree with TRBD1. CDR3 length: 16 amino acids. With 3 bases clipped from V and 2 bases from J, the junction kept 6 bases outside the gene matches. The DNA for the CDR3 is TGTGCCAGCAGTTTTGCAGGGGGCGCCGGCAATCAGCCCCAGCATTTT. It codes for CASSFAGGAGNQPQHF.

CDR3 region: CASSRGLGDTGELFF. The CDR3 DNA reads as TGTGCCAGCAGCCGAGGACTAGGAGACACCGGGGAGCTGTTTTTT. V and J are TRBV7-6 and TRBJ2-2; the match to TRBD2 covers 7 bases. This CDR3 region has 15 residues. V was pared by 5 bases and J by 3 bases, with 6 bases of the junction left unmatched. Germline-derived CDR1 and CDR2 are SGHVS and FNYEAQ.

This clonotype was seen many times. The chain links TRBV5-4 to TRBJ2-5, with 14 positions matching TRBD2. Germline V CDR1 and CDR2: SGHNT, YYREEE (reference sequence). The CDR3 is made up of 17 amino acids. Trimming removed 2 bases from V and 5 bases from J; junction bases left unmatched: 8. CDR3 protein: CASSFSGTSGRKETQYF. The CDR3 coding sequence is TGTGCCAGCAGCTTTTCCGGGACTAGCGGGAGAAAGGAGACCCAGTACTTC.

This clonotype was observed many times. The rearrangement joins TRBV11-2 to TRBJ2-7, with D uncertain. Germline-derived CDR1 and CDR2 are SGHAT and FQNNGV. Trimming left V 5 bases short and J 3 bases short, with 8 bases between. This CDR3 is 12 amino acids long. The CDR3 DNA is TGTGCCAGCAGCCTACAAGTCTACGAGCAGTACTTC. This gives the protein CASSLQVYEQYF. Supplemented by reference TRBV11-2 and TRBJ2-7, the full variable domain reads EAGVAQSPRYKIIEKRQSVAFWCNPISGHATLYWYQQILGQGPKLLIQFQNNGVVDDSQLPKDRFSAERLKGVDSTLKIQPAKLEDSAVYLCASSLQVYEQYFGPGTRLTVT.

This clonotype was detected a few times. The J gene is TRBJ1-5, the V gene TRBV12-3 or TRBV12-4, with D perhaps matching TRBD1 (6 bases). The CDR3 sequence is 14 residues long. Trimming stripped 8 bases from V and 2 bases from J, with 13 bases between. The chain's CDR3 is CASGGLGGNQPQHF. The CDR3 coding sequence is TGTGCCAGCGGGGGCCTTGGAGGCAATCAGCCCCAGCATTTT.